The 9 T cell receptor beta chains below come from one sample, sequenced in a study of blood T cell repertoires in COVID-19. TCRdb's table, derived via immunoSEQ multiplex PCR, lists solely in-frame clones and lacks some. The table records about 250,000 clones, more than 75% of them present only once. Sample: peripheral blood. The receptors were gathered from an elderly woman with COVID-19, enrolled during active disease.

In this sample, this clone turned up once. Here the CDR3 DNA reads TGTGCCAGCTCCCCGGGACAGGGGTTCGGCGAGCAGTACTTC. Encoded protein: CASSPGQGFGEQYF. The chain couples TRBV18 to TRBJ2-7, with 10 bases lining up with TRBD1. The CDR3 sequence is 14 residues long. Per germline, CDR1 KGHSH and CDR2 LQKENI. With V trimmed by 6 bases and J by 6 bases, 8 bases remained unmatched.

This clone has only a few counts. The chain has TRBV5-1 and TRBJ2-6, with TRBD1 identical over 8 bases. CDR1 and CDR2 (germline): SGHRS, YFSETQ. The V segment lost 4 bases and the J segment 4 bases; nucleotides outside the gene matches: 7. CDR3 size: 16 residues. The CDR3 region is CASSPRTGSGANVLTF. The CDR3 DNA reads as TGCGCCAGCAGCCCCCGGACAGGGTCGGGGGCCAACGTCCTGACTTTC.

This clone has a handful of counts. The chain combines TRBV24-1 with TRBJ1-5; D might be TRBD1 (5 bases). The germline V gene has CDR1 KGHDR and CDR2 SFDVKD. Trimming left V 8 bases short and J 7 bases short, with 17 bases between. The CDR3 is 14 residues long. The CDR3: CATTMDTPGQPQHF. The CDR3 DNA reads TGTGCCACCACCATGGACACCCCCGGACAGCCCCAGCATTTT.

In this sample, this clone turned up once. The chain combines TRBV11-2 with TRBJ2-5; no firm D call. The CDR3 is 13 residues long. Between the trimmed V and J ends, which lost 1 base and 3 bases, there was a span of 6 bases. Germline lookup yields CDR1 SGHAT and CDR2 FQNNGV. The CDR3 DNA is TGTGCCAGCAGCTTAGGCCAGAAAGAGACCCAGTACTTC. Residues: CASSLGQKETQYF.

The V call is TRBV9, the J call TRBJ2-7; 8 nucleotides align to TRBD2. Germline values: CDR1 SGDLS, CDR2 YYNGEE. Trimming removed 0 bases from V and 2 bases from J; junction bases left unmatched: 7. This CDR3 is built from 16 residues. DNA of the CDR3: TGTGCCAGCAGCGTAGATGGAGCGGGGGCCGCCTACGAGCAGTACTTC. Its protein product is CASSVDGAGAAYEQYF.

This clone was detected only a few times. The chain couples TRBV9 to TRBJ1-2; D not certain. There are 13 residues in the CDR3. The V gene's germline CDR1 is SGDLS and CDR2 YYNGEE. Trimming shortened V by 2 bases and J by 2 bases, and 7 bases separated the two germline ends. The CDR3 loop is CASSVMANYGYTF. DNA of the CDR3: TGTGCCAGCAGCGTGATGGCAAACTATGGCTACACCTTC.

This chain joins TRBV5-4 and TRBJ1-1; the match to TRBD1 covers 8 bases. CDR3 length: 13 residues. Per germline, CDR1 SGHNT and CDR2 YYREEE (reference sequence). V was pared by 4 bases and J by 7 bases, with 6 bases of the junction left unmatched. The CDR3 region is CASSRTGTGEAFF. The CDR3 bases are TGTGCCAGCAGCCGGACAGGGACAGGTGAAGCTTTCTTT.

This clone has a single count. V and J are TRBV24-1 and TRBJ1-1; D unresolved. The CDR3 extends over 14 amino acids. Germline lookup yields CDR1 KGHDR and CDR2 SFDVKD. Trimming stripped 6 bases from V and 1 base from J, with 11 bases between. The CDR3 DNA follows: TGTGCCACCAGTCTAGGACGGGGGAACACTGAAGCTTTCTTT. This sequence encodes CATSLGRGNTEAFF.

This rearrangement joins TRBV28 to TRBJ1-3; no clear D. CDR1 and CDR2 from the germline V gene are MDHEN and SYDVKM. There are 15 residues in the CDR3. The V end was cut by 2 bases, the J end by 0 bases, with 8 bases between. The CDR3: CASSLPTASGNTIYF. The CDR3 DNA reads TGTGCCAGCAGTTTACCAACAGCCTCTGGAAACACCATATATTTT.